Listed below are T cell receptor beta chains from one sample, sequenced in a study of blood T cell repertoires in COVID-19. Clones were sequenced by immunoSEQ multiplex PCR, and TCRdb holds only the in-frame ones, with some missing. This sample carries some 200,000 clones, approximately 85% of them seen once, and the ten largest clones take approximately 9.8%. Sequenced: peripheral blood. The receptors stem from a woman aged 80 or over with acute or convalescent COVID-19. Each CDR3 is given with its conserved first and last residue. A D gene is named only where the DNA matches it firmly. Clone size is shown for a subset of rows, as once, few, many or a class of expanded clone.

V	size	D	J	DNA	CDR3
TRBV18	NA	NA	TRBJ1-4	TGTGCCAGCTCACGGACAGTAGGTGAAAAACTGTTTTTT	CASSRTVGEKLFF
TRBV6-1	NA	TRBD2	TRBJ2-5	TGTGCCAGCAGTGAACGACTAGCGGGCGTAGGGGGAGAGACCCAGTACTTC	CASSERLAGVGGETQYF
TRBV5-8	NA	NA	TRBJ2-7	TGTGCCAGCAGCCAGACTGCTACCTACGAGCAGTACTTC	CASSQTATYEQYF
TRBV20-1	NA	TRBD2	TRBJ2-3	TGCAGTGCTAGTCTAGCGGGGGACACAGATACGCAGTATTTT	CSASLAGDTDTQYF
TRBV9	NA	NA	TRBJ2-7	TGTGCCAGCAGCCCACCCTTCGGGTACGAGCAGTACTTC	CASSPPFGYEQYF
TRBV5-4	NA	NA	TRBJ2-7	TGTGCCAGCAGCCTGGACTACTCCGAGCAGTACTTC	CASSLDYSEQYF
TRBV4-3	NA	NA	TRBJ2-3	TGCGCCAGCAGCCAAGAGTGGTACAGAAGCACAGATACGCAGTATTTT	CASSQEWYRSTDTQYF
TRBV5-8	NA	NA	TRBJ1-5	TGTGCCAGCAGCCGAGGCCAGCTGAACATTTATTCCCAGCATTTT	CASSRGQLNIYSQHF
TRBV2	once	TRBD1	TRBJ2-7	TGTGCCAGCAGATTGGGACAGGGCCCAGACGAGCAGTACTTC	CASRLGQGPDEQYF
TRBV19	NA	NA	TRBJ1-1	TGTGCCAGTAGTACCCGGCGGGGATTCACTGAAGCTTTCTTT	CASSTRRGFTEAFF
TRBV5-8	NA	TRBD1	TRBJ1-5	TGTGCCAGCAGCTTTTGGACAGGGGGCCGGGTGAGGAGTCAGCCCCAGCATTTT	CASSFWTGGRVRSQPQHF
TRBV6-2/TRBV6-3	NA	NA	TRBJ1-5	TGTGCCAGCAGTAAACAAGCCCCGAGGGGCAATCAGCCCCAGCATTTT	CASSKQAPRGNQPQHF
TRBV5-4	NA	TRBD1	TRBJ2-5	TGTGCCAGCAGCTTACGACCAAGGGGACAGGGCGATTTCGGGACCCAGTACTTC	CASSLRPRGQGDFGTQYF
TRBV7-9	once	NA	TRBJ2-7	TGTGCCAGCACCGTCGGTTTCGAGCAGTACTTC	CASTVGFEQYF
TRBV6-1	NA	NA	TRBJ1-2	TGTGCCAGCACTGAACGGGGGAGTTGGGATGGCTACACCTTC	CASTERGSWDGYTF
TRBV19	NA	TRBD1	TRBJ1-1	TGTGCCAGTAGTGTCAGGGGGGAGAACACTGAAGCTTTCTTT	CASSVRGENTEAFF
TRBV19	NA	NA	TRBJ2-2	TGTGCCAGTAGTATCGGCGGGTCCGGTTGGGAGCTGTTTTTT	CASSIGGSGWELFF
TRBV6-5	NA	NA	TRBJ2-3	TGTGCCAGCAGTTACGAGGGAGTAGCAGATACGCAGTATTTT	CASSYEGVADTQYF
TRBV12-3/TRBV12-4	once	NA	TRBJ1-2	TGTGCCAGCAGTTTGCGTGTACGAGGCTACACCTTC	CASSLRVRGYTF
TRBV5-4	NA	TRBD2	TRBJ2-3	TGTGCCAGCAGCACTAGCGGGGGGAGGGATACGCAGTATTTT	CASSTSGGRDTQYF
TRBV18	NA	TRBD1	TRBJ1-1	TGTGCCAGCTCACAGGGACAGGGGCTGAACACTGAAGCTTTCTTT	CASSQGQGLNTEAFF
TRBV5-5	NA	NA	TRBJ1-1	TGTGCCAGCAGTCCCGGCGCGGCGGTAGGTGAAGCTTTCTTT	CASSPGAAVGEAFF
TRBV9	NA	TRBD1	TRBJ1-1	TGTGCCAGCAGCGTGGGGACAGAGAACACTGAAGCTTTCTTT	CASSVGTENTEAFF
TRBV27	NA	NA	TRBJ2-7	TGTGCCAGCAGTTTATGGGGCGGGGGCATGGACGAGCAGTACTTC	CASSLWGGGMDEQYF
TRBV27	NA	NA	TRBJ1-2	TGTGCCAGCAGTTTAGCGGCAGGGTCCTATGGCTACACCTTC	CASSLAAGSYGYTF
TRBV18	NA	NA	TRBJ1-1	TGTGCCAGCTCACCGGCGGGGGTTTCGATGAACACTGAAGCTTTCTTT	CASSPAGVSMNTEAFF
TRBV7-2	NA	TRBD2	TRBJ2-3	TGTGCCAGCACCCCCCGGAATAGCGGGGGGGCGGATACGCAGTATTTT	CASTPRNSGGADTQYF
TRBV6-1	NA	NA	TRBJ1-1	TGTGCCAGCAGTGAATTGGCACCCACTGAAGCTTTCTTT	CASSELAPTEAFF
TRBV11-2	NA	NA	TRBJ1-1	TGTGCCAGCAGCTTAGATCGGACCCAGGGCCGGATTGAAGCTTTCTTT	CASSLDRTQGRIEAFF
TRBV18	NA	TRBD2	TRBJ2-7	TGTGCCAGCTCATCGAAGCGGGATGAACAGTACTTC	CASSSKRDEQYF
TRBV5-8	NA	TRBD1	TRBJ1-5	TGTGCCAGCAGCTTGGGGGGACAGGGTCTACAGCCCCAGCATTTT	CASSLGGQGLQPQHF
TRBV5-4	NA	NA	TRBJ2-3	TGTGCCAGCAGCTTGGAAGGGGTGAACACAGATACGCAGTATTTT	CASSLEGVNTDTQYF
TRBV4-3	NA	TRBD2	TRBJ2-1	TGCGCCAGCAGCAAGGGGAGGGGTAGCTACAATGAGCAGTTCTTC	CASSKGRGSYNEQFF
TRBV10-3	NA	NA	TRBJ1-4	TGTGCCATCAAGTCGGCAGGGTCGGATGAAAAACTGTTTTTT	CAIKSAGSDEKLFF
TRBV29-1	NA	NA	TRBJ1-1	TGCAGCGTTTCTTATCGTGGGAGTCTGAGGACTGAAGCTTTCTTT	CSVSYRGSLRTEAFF
TRBV19	NA	NA	TRBJ1-4	TGTGCCAGTAGTATAGGACTAAACCAGAATGAAAAACTGTTTTTT	CASSIGLNQNEKLFF
TRBV6-5	NA	TRBD1	TRBJ1-1	TGTGCCAGCAACGGACAGGGGAACACTGAAGCTTTCTTT	CASNGQGNTEAFF
TRBV7-9	once	TRBD1	TRBJ2-7	TGTGCCCGCCGGGACAGGTGTTTC	CARRDRCF
TRBV5-1	NA	NA	TRBJ1-1	TGCGCCAGCAGCTGGACCCCGGTACAGGGAGGGACTGAAGCTTTCTTT	CASSWTPVQGGTEAFF
TRBV5-4	NA	TRBD2	TRBJ2-3	TGTGCCAGCAGCCTCCCGACTAGCGGGACAAGGACAGATACGCAGTATTTT	CASSLPTSGTRTDTQYF
TRBV5-1	few	TRBD2	TRBJ2-7	TGCGCCAGCAGCGTGCTGGGAGGGATCGGCGAGCAGTACTTC	CASSVLGGIGEQYF
TRBV6-1	once	NA	TRBJ1-6	TGTGCCAGCAGTGAAGTGGGCGGGACCCATAATTCACCCCTCCACTTT	CASSEVGGTHNSPLHF
TRBV2	once	NA	TRBJ2-1	TGTGCCAGCATTCGACAGGCAGGAGGCAATCTGTTCTTC	CASIRQAGGNLFF
TRBV19	NA	TRBD1	TRBJ1-2	TGTGCCAGTAGTTCCGGGACAGGTGTATATGGCTACACCTTC	CASSSGTGVYGYTF
TRBV19	NA	NA	TRBJ2-6	TGTGCCAGCCTCGAGCGGGCTGGGGCCAACGTCCTGACTTTC	CASLERAGANVLTF
TRBV27	NA	NA	TRBJ1-5	TGTGCCAGCAGTCCAGCAGGGGAAGGACAGCCCCAGCATTTT	CASSPAGEGQPQHF
TRBV7-2	once	TRBD2	TRBJ2-1	TGTGCCAGCAGGGTTACTAGCGGGGGAGACAATGAGCAGTTCTTC	CASRVTSGGDNEQFF
TRBV7-2	NA	TRBD1	TRBJ2-2	TGTGCCAGCGCCCCGGGACAGAGGAACACCGGGGAGCTGTTTTTT	CASAPGQRNTGELFF